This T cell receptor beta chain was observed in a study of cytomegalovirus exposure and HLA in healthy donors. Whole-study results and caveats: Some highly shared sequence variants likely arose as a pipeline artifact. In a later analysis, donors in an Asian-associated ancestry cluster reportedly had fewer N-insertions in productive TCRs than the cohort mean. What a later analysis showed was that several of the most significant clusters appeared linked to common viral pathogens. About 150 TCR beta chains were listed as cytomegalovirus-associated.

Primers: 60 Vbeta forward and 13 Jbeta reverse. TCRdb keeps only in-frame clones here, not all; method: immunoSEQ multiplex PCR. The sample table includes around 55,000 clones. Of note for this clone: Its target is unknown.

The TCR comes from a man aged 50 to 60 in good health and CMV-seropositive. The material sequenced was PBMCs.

In DNA form, the CDR3 reads TGTGCCTGGAACCACCGGGAGACCCAGTACTTC. It specifies CAWNHRETQYF. This sequence joins TRBV30 and TRBJ2-5; no clear D. Germline assignment: CDR1 GTSNPN and CDR2 SVGIG (reference sequence). The V and J ends lost 4 bases and 5 bases respectively, with 8 bases between them. The CDR3 extends over 11 amino acids.